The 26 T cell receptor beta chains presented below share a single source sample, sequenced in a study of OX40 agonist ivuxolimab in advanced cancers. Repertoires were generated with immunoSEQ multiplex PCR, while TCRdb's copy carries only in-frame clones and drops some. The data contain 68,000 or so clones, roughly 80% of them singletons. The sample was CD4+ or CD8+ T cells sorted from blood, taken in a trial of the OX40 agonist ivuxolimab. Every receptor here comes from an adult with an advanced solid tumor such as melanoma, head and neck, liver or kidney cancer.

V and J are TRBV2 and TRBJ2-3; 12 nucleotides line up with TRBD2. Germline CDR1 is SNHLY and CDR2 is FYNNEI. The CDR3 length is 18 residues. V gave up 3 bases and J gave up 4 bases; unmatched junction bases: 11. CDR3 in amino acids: CASSERTSGVHPADTQYF. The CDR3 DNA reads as TGTGCCAGCAGTGAGAGGACTAGCGGGGTCCATCCAGCAGATACGCAGTATTTT. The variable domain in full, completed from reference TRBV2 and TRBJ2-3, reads EPEVTQTPSHQVTQMGQEVILRCVPISNHLYFYWYRQILGQKVEFLVSFYNNEISEKSEIFDDQFSVERPDGSNFTLKIRSTKLEDSAMYFCASSERTSGVHPADTQYFGPGTRLTVL.

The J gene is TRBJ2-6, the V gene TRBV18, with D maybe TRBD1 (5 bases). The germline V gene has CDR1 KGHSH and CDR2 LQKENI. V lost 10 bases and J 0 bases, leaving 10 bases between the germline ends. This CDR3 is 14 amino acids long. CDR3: CATSTDSGANVLTF. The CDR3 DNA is TGTGCCACCTCGACAGACTCTGGGGCCAACGTCCTGACTTTC.

As DNA, the CDR3 is TGTGCCAGCAGTTCTGGGGGAAGACCTAATCAGCCCCAGCATTTT. This sequence encodes CASSSGGRPNQPQHF. V and J are TRBV27 and TRBJ1-5; a possible D gene is TRBD1 (5 bases). V lost 4 bases and J lost 4, with 14 bases in between. The CDR3 is 15 residues long. Germline V lookup: CDR1 MNHEY, CDR2 SMNVEV (reference sequence).

The chain's CDR3 is CASSVAAGYNEQFF. The CDR3 DNA reads TGTGCCAGCAGCGTAGCTGCCGGATACAATGAGCAGTTCTTC. This sequence joins TRBV9 and TRBJ2-1; D call uncertain. Trimming stripped 0 bases from V and 4 bases from J, with 8 bases between. The CDR3 loop spans 14 amino acids. The germline gives CDR1 SGDLS, CDR2 YYNGEE. The variable domain in full, completed from reference TRBV9 and TRBJ2-1, reads DSGVTQTPKHLITATGQRVTLRCSPRSGDLSVYWYQQSLDQGLQFLIQYYNGEERAKGNILERFSAQQFPDLHSELNLSSLELGDSALYFCASSVAAGYNEQFFGPGTRLTVL.

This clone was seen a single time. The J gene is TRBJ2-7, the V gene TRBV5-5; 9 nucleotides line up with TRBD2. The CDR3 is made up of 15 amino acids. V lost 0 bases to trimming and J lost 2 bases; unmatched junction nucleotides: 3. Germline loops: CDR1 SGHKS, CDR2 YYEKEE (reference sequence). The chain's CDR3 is CASSLGLAATYEQYF. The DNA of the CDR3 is TGTGCCAGCAGCTTGGGACTAGCGGCAACCTACGAGCAGTACTTC.

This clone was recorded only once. The chain's CDR3 is CASSIRGHSGNTIYF. In nucleotides, the CDR3 is TGTGCCAGTAGTATTCGGGGGCACTCTGGAAACACCATATATTTT. The chain links TRBV19 to TRBJ1-3; D may be TRBD1 (6 bases). This CDR3 has 15 residues. V lost 3 bases to trimming and J lost 0 bases, with 9 bases between them. Per germline, CDR1 LNHDA and CDR2 SQIVND (reference sequence).

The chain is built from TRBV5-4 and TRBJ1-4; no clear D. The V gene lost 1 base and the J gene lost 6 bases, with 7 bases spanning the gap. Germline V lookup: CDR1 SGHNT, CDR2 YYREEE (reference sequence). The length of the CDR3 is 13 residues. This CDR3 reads CASSLWGDEKLFF. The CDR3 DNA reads TGTGCCAGCAGCTTGTGGGGTGATGAAAAACTGTTTTTT.

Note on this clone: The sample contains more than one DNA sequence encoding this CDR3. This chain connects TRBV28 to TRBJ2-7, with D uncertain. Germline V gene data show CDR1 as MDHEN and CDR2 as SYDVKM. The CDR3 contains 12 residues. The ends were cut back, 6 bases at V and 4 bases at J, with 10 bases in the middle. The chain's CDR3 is CASSLGGYEQYF. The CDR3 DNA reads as TGTGCCAGCAGCCTAGGTGGATACGAGCAGTACTTC. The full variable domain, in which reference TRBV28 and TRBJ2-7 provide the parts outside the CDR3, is DVKVTQSSRYLVKRTGEKVFLECVQDMDHENMFWYRQDPGLGLRLIYFSYDVKMKEKGDIPEGYSVSREKKERFSLILESASTNQTSMYLCASSLGGYEQYFGPGTRLTVT.

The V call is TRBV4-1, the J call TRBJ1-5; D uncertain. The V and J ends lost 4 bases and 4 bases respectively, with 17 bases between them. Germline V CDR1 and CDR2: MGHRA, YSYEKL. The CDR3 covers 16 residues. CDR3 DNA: TGCGCCAGCAGCCCCTACCAAGCGCGGCGTAATCAGCCCCAGCATTTT. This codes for CASSPYQARRNQPQHF.

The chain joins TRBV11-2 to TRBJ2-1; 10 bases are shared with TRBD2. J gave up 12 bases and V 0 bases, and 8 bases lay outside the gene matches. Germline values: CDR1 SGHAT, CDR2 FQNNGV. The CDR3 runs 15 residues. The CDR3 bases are TGTGCCAGCAGCTTAGATCAAGCTAGCGGGAGTAGGCAGTTCTTC. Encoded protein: CASSLDQASGSRQFF. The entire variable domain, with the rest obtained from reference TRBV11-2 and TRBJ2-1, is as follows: EAGVAQSPRYKIIEKRQSVAFWCNPISGHATLYWYQQILGQGPKLLIQFQNNGVVDDSQLPKDRFSAERLKGVDSTLKIQPAKLEDSAVYLCASSLDQASGSRQFFGPGTRLTVL.

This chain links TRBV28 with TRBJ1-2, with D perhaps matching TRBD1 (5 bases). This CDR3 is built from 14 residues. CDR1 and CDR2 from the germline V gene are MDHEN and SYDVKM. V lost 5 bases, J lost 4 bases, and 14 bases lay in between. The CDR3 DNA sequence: TGTGCCAGCAGTATACGGGGCAGAGGCTATGGCTACACCTTC. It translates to CASSIRGRGYGYTF.

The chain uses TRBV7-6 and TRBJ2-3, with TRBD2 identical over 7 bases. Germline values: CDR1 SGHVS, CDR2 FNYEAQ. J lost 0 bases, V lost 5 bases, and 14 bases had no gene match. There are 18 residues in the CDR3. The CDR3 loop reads CASSPGAGVPRSTDTQYF. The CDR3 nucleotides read TGTGCCAGCAGCCCTGGTGCGGGGGTCCCACGTAGCACAGATACGCAGTATTTT.

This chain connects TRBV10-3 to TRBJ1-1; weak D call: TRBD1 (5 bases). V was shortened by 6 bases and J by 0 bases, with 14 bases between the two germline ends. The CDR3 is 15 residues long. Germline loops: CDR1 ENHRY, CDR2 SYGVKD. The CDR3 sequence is CAISLTALMNTEAFF. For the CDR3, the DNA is TGTGCCATCAGCTTGACAGCCCTGATGAACACTGAAGCTTTCTTT.

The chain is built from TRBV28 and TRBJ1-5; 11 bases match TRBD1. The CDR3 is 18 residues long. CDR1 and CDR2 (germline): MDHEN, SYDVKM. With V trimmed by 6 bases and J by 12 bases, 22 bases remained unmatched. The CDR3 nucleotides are TGTGCCAGCAGCGATAGGACAGGGGGCTTTTCTCCCCACGGTCGCCAGCATTTT. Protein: CASSDRTGGFSPHGRQHF.

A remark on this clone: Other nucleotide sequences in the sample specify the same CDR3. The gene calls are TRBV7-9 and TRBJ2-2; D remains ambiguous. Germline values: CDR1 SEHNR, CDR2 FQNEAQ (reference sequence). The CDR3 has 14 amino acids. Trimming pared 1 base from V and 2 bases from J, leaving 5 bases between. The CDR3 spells CASSLGANTGELFF. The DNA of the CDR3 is TGTGCCAGCAGCTTAGGGGCCAACACCGGGGAGCTGTTTTTT.

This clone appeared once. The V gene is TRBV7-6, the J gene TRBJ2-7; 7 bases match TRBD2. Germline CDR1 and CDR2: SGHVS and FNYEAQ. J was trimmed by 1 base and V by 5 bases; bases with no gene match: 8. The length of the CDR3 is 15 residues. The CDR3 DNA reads TGTGCCAGCAGCCCGCAGGCGGGGGAGTCCTACGAGCAGTACTTC. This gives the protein CASSPQAGESYEQYF.

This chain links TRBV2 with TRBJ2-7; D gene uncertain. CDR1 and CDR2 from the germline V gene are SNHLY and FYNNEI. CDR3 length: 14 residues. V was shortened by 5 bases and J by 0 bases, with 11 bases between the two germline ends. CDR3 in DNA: TGTGCCAGCAGTTCGGCGGTGAGCTCCTACGAGCAGTACTTC. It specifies CASSSAVSSYEQYF.

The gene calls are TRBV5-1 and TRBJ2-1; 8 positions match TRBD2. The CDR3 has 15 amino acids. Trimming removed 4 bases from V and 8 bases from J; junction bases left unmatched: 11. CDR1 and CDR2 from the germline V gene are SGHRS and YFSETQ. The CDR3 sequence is CASSHQPREDYEQFF. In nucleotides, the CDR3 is TGCGCCAGCAGCCATCAACCGCGGGAGGACTATGAGCAGTTCTTC.

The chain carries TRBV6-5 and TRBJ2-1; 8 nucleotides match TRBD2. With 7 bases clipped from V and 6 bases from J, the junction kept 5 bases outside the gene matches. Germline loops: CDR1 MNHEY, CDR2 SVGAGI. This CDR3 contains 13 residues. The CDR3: CASNGRGGNEQFF. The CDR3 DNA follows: TGTGCCAGCAACGGGAGGGGGGGCAATGAGCAGTTCTTC.

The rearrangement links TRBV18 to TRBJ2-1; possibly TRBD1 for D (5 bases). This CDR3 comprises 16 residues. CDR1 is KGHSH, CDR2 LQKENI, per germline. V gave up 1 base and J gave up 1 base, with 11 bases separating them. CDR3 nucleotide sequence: TGTGCCAGCTCACCACGGATTACAGGTTCCTACAATGAGCAGTTCTTC. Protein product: CASSPRITGSYNEQFF.

The CDR3 loop is CASSWGAFYGYTF. CDR3 coding DNA: TGTGCCAGCAGTTGGGGGGCATTCTATGGCTACACCTTC. The rearrangement uses TRBV2 and TRBJ1-2, with D possibly being TRBD1 (6 bases). Trimming removed 5 bases at V and 4 bases at J, with 11 bases between. This CDR3 is 13 amino acids long. Germline values: CDR1 SNHLY, CDR2 FYNNEI.

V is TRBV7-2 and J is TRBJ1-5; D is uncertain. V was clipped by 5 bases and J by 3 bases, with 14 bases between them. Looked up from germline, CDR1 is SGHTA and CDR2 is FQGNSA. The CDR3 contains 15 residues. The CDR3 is CASSTQSETNQPQHF. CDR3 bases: TGTGCCAGCAGCACCCAGTCCGAGACCAATCAGCCCCAGCATTTT.

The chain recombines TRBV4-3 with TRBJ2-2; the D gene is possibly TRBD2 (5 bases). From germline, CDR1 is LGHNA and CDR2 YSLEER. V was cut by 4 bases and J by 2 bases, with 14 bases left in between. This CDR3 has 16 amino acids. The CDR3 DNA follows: TGCGCCAGCAGCCCCGGCCCCAGCGGTAACACCGGGGAGCTGTTTTTT. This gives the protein CASSPGPSGNTGELFF.

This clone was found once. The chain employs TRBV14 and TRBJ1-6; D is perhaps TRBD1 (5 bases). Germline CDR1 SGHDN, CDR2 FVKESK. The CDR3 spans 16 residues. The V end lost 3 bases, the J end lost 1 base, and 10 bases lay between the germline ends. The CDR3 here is CASSQWGGSYNSPLHF. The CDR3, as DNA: TGTGCCAGCAGCCAGTGGGGGGGATCCTATAATTCACCCCTCCACTTT.

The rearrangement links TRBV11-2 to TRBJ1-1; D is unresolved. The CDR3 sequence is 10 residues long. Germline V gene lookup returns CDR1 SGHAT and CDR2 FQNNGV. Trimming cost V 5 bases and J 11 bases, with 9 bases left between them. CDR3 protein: CASSGVGAFF. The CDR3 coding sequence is TGTGCCAGCAGCGGCGTCGGGGCTTTCTTT.

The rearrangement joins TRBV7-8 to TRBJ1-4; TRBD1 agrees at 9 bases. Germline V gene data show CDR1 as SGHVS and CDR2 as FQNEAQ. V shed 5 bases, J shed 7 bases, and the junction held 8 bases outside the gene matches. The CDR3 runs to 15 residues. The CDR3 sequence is CASSARQGVGEKLFF. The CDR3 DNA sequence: TGTGCCAGCAGCGCGAGACAGGGGGTTGGTGAAAAACTGTTTTTT.